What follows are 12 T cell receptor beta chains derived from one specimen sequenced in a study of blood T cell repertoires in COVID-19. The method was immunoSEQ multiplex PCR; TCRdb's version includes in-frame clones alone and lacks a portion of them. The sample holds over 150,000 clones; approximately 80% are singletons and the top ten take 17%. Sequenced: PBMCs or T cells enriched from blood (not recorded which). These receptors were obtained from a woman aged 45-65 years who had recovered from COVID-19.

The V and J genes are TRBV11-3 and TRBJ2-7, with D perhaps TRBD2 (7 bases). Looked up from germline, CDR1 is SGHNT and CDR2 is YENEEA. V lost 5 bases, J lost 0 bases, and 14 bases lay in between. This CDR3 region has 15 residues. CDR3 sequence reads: CASSPGGGSSYEQYF. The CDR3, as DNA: TGTGCCAGCAGCCCCGGGGGCGGGAGCTCCTACGAGCAGTACTTC.

The CDR3 sequence: CASSMTGGGEQYF. As DNA, the CDR3 is TGTGCCAGCAGCATGACAGGGGGCGGCGAGCAGTACTTC. The genes are TRBV7-2 and TRBJ2-7; 10 bases align to TRBD1. CDR1 and CDR2 from the germline V gene are SGHTA and FQGNSA. Trimming took 5 bases from V and 6 from J; bases not matched to a gene: 4. The CDR3 sequence is 13 residues long.

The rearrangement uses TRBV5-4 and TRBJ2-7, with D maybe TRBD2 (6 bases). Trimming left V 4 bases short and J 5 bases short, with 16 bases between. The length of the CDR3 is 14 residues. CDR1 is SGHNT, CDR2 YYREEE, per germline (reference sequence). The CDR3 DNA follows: TGTGCCAGCAGCAAATCTAGCGATCTAGACGAGCAGTACTTC. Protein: CASSKSSDLDEQYF.

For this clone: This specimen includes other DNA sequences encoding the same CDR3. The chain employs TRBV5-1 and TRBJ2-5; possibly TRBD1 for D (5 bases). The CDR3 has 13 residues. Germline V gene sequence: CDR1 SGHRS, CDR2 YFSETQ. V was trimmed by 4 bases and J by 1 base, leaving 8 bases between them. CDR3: CASSRGTQETQYF. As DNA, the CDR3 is TGCGCCAGCAGCAGGGGAACCCAAGAGACCCAGTACTTC.

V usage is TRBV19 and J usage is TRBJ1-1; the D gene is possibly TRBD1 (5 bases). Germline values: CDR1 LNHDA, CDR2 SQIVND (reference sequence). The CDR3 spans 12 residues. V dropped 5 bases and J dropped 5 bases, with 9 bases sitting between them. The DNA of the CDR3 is TGTGCCAGTAGTTCCCGACAGACTGAAGCTTTCTTT. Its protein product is CASSSRQTEAFF.

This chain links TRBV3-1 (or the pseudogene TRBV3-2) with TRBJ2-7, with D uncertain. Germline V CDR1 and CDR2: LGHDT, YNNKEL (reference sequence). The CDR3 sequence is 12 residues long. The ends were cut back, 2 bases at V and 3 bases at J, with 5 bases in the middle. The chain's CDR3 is CASSQRYYEQYF. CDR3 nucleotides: TGTGCCAGCAGCCAACGCTACTACGAGCAGTACTTC.

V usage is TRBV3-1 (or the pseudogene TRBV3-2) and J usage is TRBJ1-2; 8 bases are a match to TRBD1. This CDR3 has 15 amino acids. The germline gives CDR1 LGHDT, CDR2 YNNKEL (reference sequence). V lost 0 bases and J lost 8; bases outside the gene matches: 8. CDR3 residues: CASSQDPTGAGGYTF. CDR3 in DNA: TGTGCCAGCAGCCAAGATCCGACAGGGGCGGGGGGCTACACCTTC.

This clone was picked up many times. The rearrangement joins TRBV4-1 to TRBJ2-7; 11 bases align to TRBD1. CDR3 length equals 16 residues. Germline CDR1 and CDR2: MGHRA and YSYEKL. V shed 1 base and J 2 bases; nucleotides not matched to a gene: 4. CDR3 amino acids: CASSQVGTGGTYEQYF. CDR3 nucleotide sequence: TGCGCCAGCAGCCAAGTTGGGACAGGGGGAACCTACGAGCAGTACTTC.

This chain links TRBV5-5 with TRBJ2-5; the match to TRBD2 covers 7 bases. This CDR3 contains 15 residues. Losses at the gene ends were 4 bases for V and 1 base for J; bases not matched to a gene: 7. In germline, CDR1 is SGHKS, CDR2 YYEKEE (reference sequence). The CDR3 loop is CASSRGGSGQETQYF. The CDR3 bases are TGTGCCAGCAGCCGGGGAGGGAGTGGCCAAGAGACCCAGTACTTC.

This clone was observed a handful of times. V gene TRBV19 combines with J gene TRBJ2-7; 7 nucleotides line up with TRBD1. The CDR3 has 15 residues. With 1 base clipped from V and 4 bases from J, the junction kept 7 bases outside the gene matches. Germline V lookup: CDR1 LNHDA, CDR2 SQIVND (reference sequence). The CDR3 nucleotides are TGTGCCAGTAGTATAGCAGTAGGGGGCGGTTACGAGCAGTACTTC. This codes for CASSIAVGGGYEQYF.

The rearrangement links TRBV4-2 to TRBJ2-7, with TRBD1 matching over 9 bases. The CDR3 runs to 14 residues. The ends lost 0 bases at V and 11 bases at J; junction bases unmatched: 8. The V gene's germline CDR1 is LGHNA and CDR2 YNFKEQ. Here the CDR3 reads CASSQEQGALVKYF. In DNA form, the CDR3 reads TGTGCCAGCAGCCAAGAACAGGGGGCGCTTGTAAAGTACTTC.

CDR3 in amino acids: CASSPLSGDYEQYF. For the CDR3, the DNA is TGTGCCAGCTCACCACTCAGCGGGGACTACGAGCAGTACTTC. The chain combines TRBV18 with TRBJ2-7; the match to TRBD2 covers 7 bases. The CDR3 contains 14 residues. The germline CDR1 and CDR2 sequences are KGHSH and LQKENI. V shed 1 base and J 3 bases; nucleotides not matched to a gene: 3.